These 18 T cell receptor beta chains were all obtained from the same sample, sequenced in a study of shared clonotypes between healthy human individuals. TCRdb's table, derived via immunoSEQ multiplex PCR, lists solely in-frame clones and lacks some. Of approximately 2,300,000 clones listed, around 92% were seen once; the top ten hold approximately 0.4%. Sample: naive CD4+ T cells from PBMCs. Subset defined: CD45RA+ positively selected. The origin of the receptors is a man younger than 35 in good health. Some clones in this sample may be carry-over from other donors' samples.

The chain is built from TRBV5-4 and TRBJ2-5; D remains unclear. The CDR3 has 13 residues. Germline V gene data show CDR1 as SGHNT and CDR2 as YYREEE (reference sequence). V lost 0 bases and J lost 3, with 6 bases in between. In DNA, the CDR3 is TGTGCCAGCAGCTTGGGGGTAGAAGAGACCCAGTACTTC. It codes for CASSLGVEETQYF.

The chain has TRBV5-1 and TRBJ1-4; TRBD1 is a possible D gene (5 bases). CDR1 SGHRS and CDR2 YFSETQ come from the germline V gene. V lost 6 bases to trimming and J lost 6 bases, with 15 bases between them. The CDR3 has 14 amino acids. The DNA of the CDR3 is TGCGCCAGCACCGGAAGGGGCGCGGATGAAAAACTGTTTTTT. This translates into CASTGRGADEKLFF.

CDR3: CASSPRLAAGEKLFF. CDR3 sequence (DNA): TGTGCCAGCTCACCTCGGTTGGCGGCGGGTGAAAAACTGTTTTTT. The chain has TRBV18 and TRBJ1-4, with D unresolved. Germline V gene data show CDR1 as KGHSH and CDR2 as LQKENI. Trimming removed 3 bases at V and 7 bases at J, with 15 bases between. This CDR3 contains 15 residues. Together with reference TRBV18 and TRBJ1-4, the CDR3 gives the full variable domain: NAGVMQNPRHLVRRRGQEARLRCSPMKGHSHVYWYRQLPEEGLKFMVYLQKENIIDESGMPKERFSAEFPKEGPSILRIQQVVRGDSAAYFCASSPRLAAGEKLFFGSGTQLSVL.

The chain has TRBV27 and TRBJ1-6, with 8 bases identical to TRBD1. The germline gives CDR1 MNHEY, CDR2 SMNVEV (reference sequence). The CDR3 spans 13 residues. J lost 14 bases, V lost 4 bases, and 7 bases had no gene match. CDR3 protein: CASSSPGGTALHF. The CDR3 DNA follows: TGTGCCAGCAGTTCTCCAGGGGGCACTGCCCTCCACTTT.

The chain employs TRBV19 and TRBJ2-7, with D uncertain. The CDR3 length is 14 residues. Trimming took off 3 bases at V and 1 base at J, with 10 bases between the two ends. Germline V gene data show CDR1 as LNHDA and CDR2 as SQIVND (reference sequence). This chain's CDR3 is CASSILGLSYEQYF. In nucleotides, the CDR3 is TGTGCCAGTAGTATCTTGGGCCTTTCCTACGAGCAGTACTTC.

The V gene is TRBV4-2, the J gene TRBJ2-1; TRBD1 matches at 12 bases. The trim removed 0 bases at V and 3 bases at J, leaving 3 bases unmatched. CDR1 LGHNA and CDR2 YNFKEQ come from the germline V gene. The length of the CDR3 is 17 residues. The CDR3 DNA sequence: TGTGCCAGCAGCCAAGAGGGGACAGGGGGCGTCTACAATGAGCAGTTCTTC. It is translated as CASSQEGTGGVYNEQFF.

In regard to this clone: Other DNA sequences within the sample encode an identical CDR3. J is TRBJ2-7 and V is TRBV5-1, with 8 bases fitting TRBD2. The CDR3 is made up of 14 amino acids. Germline trimming cut 0 bases from V and 2 bases from J; bases unmatched to any gene: 1. Germline V gives CDR1 SGHRS, CDR2 YFSETQ. CDR3 in amino acids: CASSLGLATYEQYF. CDR3 nucleotides: TGCGCCAGCAGCTTGGGACTAGCGACCTACGAGCAGTACTTC. Full variable domain (remainder filled in from reference TRBV5-1 and TRBJ2-7): KAGVTQTPRYLIKTRGQQVTLSCSPISGHRSVSWYQQTPGQGLQFLFEYFSETQRNKGNFPGRFSGRQFSNSRSEMNVSTLELGDSALYLCASSLGLATYEQYFGPGTRLTVT.

The J gene is TRBJ2-7, the V gene TRBV5-4; D gene unclear. Germline loops: CDR1 SGHNT, CDR2 YYREEE (reference sequence). V lost 4 bases and J 2 bases, leaving 16 bases between the germline ends. The CDR3 loop spans 15 amino acids. The DNA of the CDR3 is TGTGCCAGCAGCCGAGGATTAGGAGATCCCTACGAGCAGTACTTC. Translating it yields CASSRGLGDPYEQYF. The whole variable domain, filled in from reference TRBV5-4 and TRBJ2-7, reads ETGVTQSPTHLIKTRGQQVTLRCSSQSGHNTVSWYQQALGQGPQFIFQYYREEENGRGNFPPRFSGLQFPNYSSELNVNALELDDSALYLCASSRGLGDPYEQYFGPGTRLTVT.

The chain links TRBV6-1 to TRBJ1-2; 7 positions match TRBD1. V lost 3 bases, J lost 9 bases, and 1 base stayed unmatched. This CDR3 is 11 amino acids long. The germline V gene encodes CDR1 MNHNS and CDR2 SASEGT. CDR3 coding DNA: TGTGCCAGCAGTGAGACAGGGCGCTACACCTTC. This encodes CASSETGRYTF.

The chain joins TRBV4-1 to TRBJ1-1; 10 positions match TRBD1. This CDR3 comprises 15 residues. CDR1 and CDR2 (germline): MGHRA, YSYEKL. V gave up 3 bases and J gave up 3 bases; unmatched junction bases: 4. CDR3 bases: TGCGCCAGCAGCCAGGCCGGGACAGGGGACACTGAAGCTTTCTTT. Its protein product is CASSQAGTGDTEAFF.

The chain recombines TRBV9 with TRBJ2-7; 7 bases agree with TRBD2. This CDR3 has 15 amino acids. The J segment lost 1 base and the V segment lost 0 bases, leaving 4 bases of the junction unmatched. Germline lookup yields CDR1 SGDLS and CDR2 YYNGEE. CDR3 nucleotide sequence: TGTGCCAGCAGCGTAGCCCCGGGAGGTTCCTACGAGCAGTACTTC. This translates into CASSVAPGGSYEQYF.

This chain uses TRBV30 with TRBJ2-1; D unresolved. The CDR3 totals 13 residues. Trimming cost V 3 bases and J 3 bases, with 9 bases left between them. Germline values: CDR1 GTSNPN, CDR2 SVGIG (reference sequence). The CDR3: CAWRYESYNEQFF. The CDR3 region has the DNA TGTGCCTGGAGGTATGAAAGCTACAATGAGCAGTTCTTC.

The rearrangement links TRBV28 to TRBJ2-7, with TRBD2 identical over 8 bases. This CDR3 is 14 amino acids long. Trimming cost V 2 bases and J 6 bases; bases outside gene matches: 6. CDR1 is MDHEN, CDR2 SYDVKM, per germline. CDR3 nucleotides: TGTGCCAGCAGTTTACCGCGGACTAGCCGCGAGCAGTACTTC. Translated: CASSLPRTSREQYF. Based on the CDR3 plus reference TRBV28 and TRBJ2-7, the full variable domain is DVKVTQSSRYLVKRTGEKVFLECVQDMDHENMFWYRQDPGLGLRLIYFSYDVKMKEKGDIPEGYSVSREKKERFSLILESASTNQTSMYLCASSLPRTSREQYFGPGTRLTVT.

The V call is TRBV6-5, the J call TRBJ2-1; weak D call: TRBD2 (5 bases). This CDR3 spans 14 amino acids. The V and J ends lost 7 bases and 4 bases respectively, with 14 bases between them. Germline V lookup: CDR1 MNHEY, CDR2 SVGAGI. The CDR3: CASTRGEQYNEQFF. The CDR3 DNA is TGTGCCAGCACCCGGGGAGAACAGTACAATGAGCAGTTCTTC.

The gene calls are TRBV19 and TRBJ2-2, with D perhaps matching TRBD1 (5 bases). Germline CDR1 is LNHDA and CDR2 is SQIVND (reference sequence). Trimming stripped 9 bases from V and 1 base from J, with 12 bases between. This CDR3 region has 14 residues. In DNA, the CDR3 is TGTGCCAGCGTATCCGGACAGAACACCGGGGAGCTGTTTTTT. Its protein product is CASVSGQNTGELFF.

Of note for this clone: Other DNA sequences in the same sample also yield this CDR3. The CDR3 DNA follows: TGTGCCAGCAGACAGGGAGCTAACTATGGCTACACCTTC. It yields the protein CASRQGANYGYTF. The rearrangement links TRBV25-1 to TRBJ1-2; a weak D match, TRBD1 (6 bases). Germline CDR1 MGHDK, CDR2 SYGVNS. V gave up 6 bases and J gave up 0 bases, with 8 bases separating them. The CDR3 is 13 amino acids.

The CDR3 protein is CASSSAGAGGTEAFF. The CDR3 DNA reads TGTGCCAGCAGCTCGGCAGGGGCGGGAGGCACTGAAGCTTTCTTT. The chain employs TRBV5-4 and TRBJ1-1; a possible D gene is TRBD1 (6 bases). Germline-derived CDR1 and CDR2 are SGHNT and YYREEE (reference sequence). The CDR3 is 15 amino acids. V lost 3 bases and J 4 bases, leaving 16 bases between the germline ends.

This chain connects TRBV5-4 to TRBJ1-3; maybe TRBD1 (5 bases). Between the trimmed V and J ends, which lost 0 bases and 4 bases, there was a span of 11 bases. The CDR3 runs 15 residues. The germline V gene has CDR1 SGHNT and CDR2 YYREEE (reference sequence). The CDR3 here is CASSLGQGLGNTIYF. The CDR3, as DNA: TGTGCCAGCAGCTTGGGGCAGGGACTGGGAAACACCATATATTTT.